These 10 T cell receptor delta chains originate from one sample sequenced in a study of gammadelta T cells in human blood. TCRdb re-called the RT-PCR reads through CATT. The sample yields 250 to 350 delta-chain clones, around 74% seen once. The sequencing sample was made of Vgamma9Vdelta2 gamma-delta T cells from adult blood. These receptors all come from a human donor.

In its sample, this clone ranks as large (0.1 to 1%). The genes are TRDV2 and TRDJ1; TRDD3 agrees at 12 bases. Looked up from germline, CDR1 is GEAIGNYY and CDR2 is EKD. The CDR3 has 20 amino acids. The V gene end was trimmed by 0 bases and the J gene end by 0 bases; junction bases not matched to a gene: 13. The CDR3 sequence is CACDTVSSSGGYADTDKLIF. CDR3 nucleotides: TGTGCCTGTGACACCGTGTCATCCTCTGGGGGATACGCGGACACCGATAAACTCATCTTT.

Turning to this clone: A far more abundant clone sits one base away, making this likely a read error. The sample holds other DNA sequences that translate to the same CDR3. The rearrangement joins TRDV2 to TRDJ1; TRDD3 is a possible D gene (6 bases). The CDR3 has 15 residues. The germline CDR1 and CDR2 sequences are GEAIGNYY and EKD. This CDR3 is CACDTLGQHTDKLIF. The CDR3 DNA follows: TGTGCCTGTGACACGCTGGGGCAACACACTGATAAACTCATCTTT.

This clone was detected once. TCRdb's entry gives the protein of a much larger clone, which mismatches this DNA's translation at residue 7, likely from a read error; the protein reported here is translated from the DNA. The chain employs TRDV2 and TRDJ1; the D is unclear. The CDR3 has 16 amino acids. Germline-derived CDR1 and CDR2 are GEAIGNYY and EKD. V lost 0 bases and J lost 0, with 13 bases in between. The CDR3 nucleotides read TGTGCCTGTGACACCGTTAGAAGAACCGACACCGATAAACTCATCTTT. Its protein is CACDTVRRTDTDKLIF.

With respect to this clone: A far larger clone is one nucleotide away, so this likely arose from a read error. The V and J genes are TRDV2 and TRDJ1, with a tentative D call TRDD3 (6 bases). The CDR3 consists of 15 residues. The germline CDR1 and CDR2 sequences are GEAIGNYY and EKD. Here the CDR3 DNA reads TGTGCCTGTGACACGCTGGGGCAACACACCAATAAACTCATCTTT. This gives the protein CACDTLGQHTNKLIF.

For this clone: This sequence is one base from a far larger clone and is likely a read error. V and J are TRDV2 and TRDJ2; a possible D gene is TRDD3 (6 bases). This CDR3 has 17 amino acids. Germline values: CDR1 GEAIGNYY, CDR2 EKD. This CDR3 reads CACDSVSGISLTAQRFF. The DNA of the CDR3 is TGTGCCTGTGATTCCGTCTCGGGGATTTCTTTGACAGCACAACGCTTCTTT.

For this clone: This sequence is one base from a far larger clone and is likely a read error. This rearrangement joins TRDV2 to TRDJ1; TRDD3 might be the D (5 bases). V shed 3 bases and J shed 4 bases, with 17 bases lying between them. CDR1 and CDR2 from the germline V gene are GEAIGNYY and EKD. The CDR3 runs to 15 residues. The CDR3 loop reads CACDPVGGPDDKLIF. The CDR3 nucleotides read TGTGCCTGTGACCCCGTCGGGGGCCCTGACGATAAACTCATCTTT.

About this clone itself: A far bigger clonotype differs at one base, so this is likely a read error. Other DNA sequences of this sample code for an identical CDR3. The V gene is TRDV2, the J gene TRDJ1; 10 nucleotides agree with TRDD3. CDR3 length equals 21 residues. V lost 4 bases and J lost 2; bases outside the gene matches: 24. Germline CDR1 is GEAIGNYY and CDR2 is EKD. CDR3 sequence: CACEHLKPGSRGIRETDKLIF. DNA for the CDR3: TGTGCCTGTGAGCACCTCAAACCCGGTTCTCGGGGGATACGTGAAACCGATAAACTCATCTTT.

As concerns this clone: This likely stems from a read error, as it lies one base from a far larger clone. The V call is TRDV2, the J call TRDJ1; 11 bases map to TRDD3. This CDR3 has 18 residues. Germline V lookup: CDR1 GEAIGNYY, CDR2 EKD. V gave up 3 bases and J gave up 0 bases; unmatched junction bases: 11. Here the CDR3 DNA reads TGTGCCTGTGACTCCCTACTGGGGGATAATCAGTACACCGATAAACTCATCTTT. As protein: CACDSLLGDNQYTDKLIF.

With respect to this clone: The protein in TCRdb stems from a much larger clone and differs at residue 5 from this DNA's translation, likely a read error; here the protein is translated from the DNA. J is TRDJ1 and V is TRDV2, with TRDD3 identical over 9 bases. The CDR3 is 16 residues long. Trimming took 3 bases from V and 0 from J; bases not matched to a gene: 7. Germline CDR1 GEAIGNYY, CDR2 EKD. DNA of the CDR3: TGTGCCTGTGACCCCCTACTGGGGGAGAACACCGATAAACTCATCTTT. Protein: CACDPLLGENTDKLIF.

Of note for this clone: A read error is likely here: a far larger clone is one base away. The same CDR3 is also encoded by other DNA sequences in this sample. This chain joins TRDV2 and TRDJ1, with 9 bases fitting TRDD3. Germline values: CDR1 GEAIGNYY, CDR2 EKD. V shed 0 bases, J shed 0 bases, and the junction held 10 bases outside the gene matches. The CDR3 sequence is 18 residues long. CDR3 amino acids: CACDTVWGMGLDTDKLIF. The CDR3 DNA sequence: TGTGCCTGTGACACCGTCTGGGGGATGGGCTTAGACACCGATAAACTCATCTTT.